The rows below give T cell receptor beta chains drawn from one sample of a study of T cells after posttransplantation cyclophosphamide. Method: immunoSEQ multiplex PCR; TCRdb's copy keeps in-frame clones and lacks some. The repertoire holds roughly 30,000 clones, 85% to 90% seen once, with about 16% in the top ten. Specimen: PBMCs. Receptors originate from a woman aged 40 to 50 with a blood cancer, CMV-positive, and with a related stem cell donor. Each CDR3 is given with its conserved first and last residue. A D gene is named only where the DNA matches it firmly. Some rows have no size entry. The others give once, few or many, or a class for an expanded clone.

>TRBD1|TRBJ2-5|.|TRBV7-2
TGTGCCAGCAGCCAAGGGACAGCTCTCGGGACCCAGTACTTC
CASSQGTALGTQYF
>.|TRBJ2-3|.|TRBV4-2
TGTGCCAGCAGCCAGCCGGGACTGCAGGTCTTCACAGATACGCAGTATTTT
CASSQPGLQVFTDTQYF
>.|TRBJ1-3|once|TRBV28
TGTGCCAGCAGGGGAGATCAGGAAATCTCTGGAAACACCATATATTTT
CASRGDQEISGNTIYF
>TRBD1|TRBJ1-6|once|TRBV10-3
TGTGCCATCCGGGACAGGGAAGGGAATTCACCCCTCCACTTT
CAIRDREGNSPLHF
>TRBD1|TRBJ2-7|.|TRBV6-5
TGTGCCAGCGCCGGGACAGGGGATCACGAGCAGTACTTC
CASAGTGDHEQYF
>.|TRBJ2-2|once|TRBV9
TGTGCCAGCAGCCCAACCGGGCAGGGGGGCAACACCGGGGAGCTGTTTTTT
CASSPTGQGGNTGELFF
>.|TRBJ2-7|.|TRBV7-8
TGTGCCAGCAGCTTAGTTTGGAGTAGGGAGCAGTACTTC
CASSLVWSREQYF
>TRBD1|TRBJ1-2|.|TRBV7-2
TGTGCCAGCAGCCGGGACAGGGACGGCTATGGCTACACCTTC
CASSRDRDGYGYTF
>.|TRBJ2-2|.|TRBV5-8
TGTGCCAGCAGCTTGGCATGGCAGAACACCGGGGAGCTGTTTTTT
CASSLAWQNTGELFF
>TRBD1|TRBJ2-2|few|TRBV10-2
TGCGCCAGCAGTAACAGGGGACCGAACACCGGGGAGCTGTTTTTT
CASSNRGPNTGELFF
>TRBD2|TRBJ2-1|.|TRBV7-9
TGTGCCAGCAGCTTAGGGGGGGGCTCCTACAATGAGCAGTTCTTC
CASSLGGGSYNEQFF
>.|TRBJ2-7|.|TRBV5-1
TGCGCCAGCAGCGATGGCACCGGGACCTACGAGCAGTACTTC
CASSDGTGTYEQYF
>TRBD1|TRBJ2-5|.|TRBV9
TGTGCCAGCAGCGTCTCGGACAGGGAAGAGACCCAGTACTTC
CASSVSDREETQYF
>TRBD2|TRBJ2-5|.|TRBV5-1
TGCGCCAGCAGCTTCGGGCTAGCGGGGAGCCAAGAGACCCAGTACTTC
CASSFGLAGSQETQYF